This TCR beta chain was recovered during a study of blood T cell repertoires in COVID-19. The repertoire was sequenced with immunoSEQ multiplex PCR; TCRdb's copy has only in-frame clones and lacks some. The sample shows about 270,000 clones, 85% to 90% of them seen only once. This CDR3 is built from 13 residues. Germline loops: CDR1 MNHEY, CDR2 SVGAGI. With 5 bases removed from V and 9 bases from J, the gap between germline ends came to 17 bases. Sequences were obtained from PBMCs or T cells enriched from blood (not recorded which). The chain is built from TRBV6-5 and TRBJ2-7, with a tentative D call TRBD1 (6 bases). This sequence was found in a young woman who had recovered from COVID-19. Here the CDR3 reads CASSPDNRDMQYF. CDR3 DNA: TGTGCCAGCAGTCCGGATAACAGGGACATGCAGTACTTC.